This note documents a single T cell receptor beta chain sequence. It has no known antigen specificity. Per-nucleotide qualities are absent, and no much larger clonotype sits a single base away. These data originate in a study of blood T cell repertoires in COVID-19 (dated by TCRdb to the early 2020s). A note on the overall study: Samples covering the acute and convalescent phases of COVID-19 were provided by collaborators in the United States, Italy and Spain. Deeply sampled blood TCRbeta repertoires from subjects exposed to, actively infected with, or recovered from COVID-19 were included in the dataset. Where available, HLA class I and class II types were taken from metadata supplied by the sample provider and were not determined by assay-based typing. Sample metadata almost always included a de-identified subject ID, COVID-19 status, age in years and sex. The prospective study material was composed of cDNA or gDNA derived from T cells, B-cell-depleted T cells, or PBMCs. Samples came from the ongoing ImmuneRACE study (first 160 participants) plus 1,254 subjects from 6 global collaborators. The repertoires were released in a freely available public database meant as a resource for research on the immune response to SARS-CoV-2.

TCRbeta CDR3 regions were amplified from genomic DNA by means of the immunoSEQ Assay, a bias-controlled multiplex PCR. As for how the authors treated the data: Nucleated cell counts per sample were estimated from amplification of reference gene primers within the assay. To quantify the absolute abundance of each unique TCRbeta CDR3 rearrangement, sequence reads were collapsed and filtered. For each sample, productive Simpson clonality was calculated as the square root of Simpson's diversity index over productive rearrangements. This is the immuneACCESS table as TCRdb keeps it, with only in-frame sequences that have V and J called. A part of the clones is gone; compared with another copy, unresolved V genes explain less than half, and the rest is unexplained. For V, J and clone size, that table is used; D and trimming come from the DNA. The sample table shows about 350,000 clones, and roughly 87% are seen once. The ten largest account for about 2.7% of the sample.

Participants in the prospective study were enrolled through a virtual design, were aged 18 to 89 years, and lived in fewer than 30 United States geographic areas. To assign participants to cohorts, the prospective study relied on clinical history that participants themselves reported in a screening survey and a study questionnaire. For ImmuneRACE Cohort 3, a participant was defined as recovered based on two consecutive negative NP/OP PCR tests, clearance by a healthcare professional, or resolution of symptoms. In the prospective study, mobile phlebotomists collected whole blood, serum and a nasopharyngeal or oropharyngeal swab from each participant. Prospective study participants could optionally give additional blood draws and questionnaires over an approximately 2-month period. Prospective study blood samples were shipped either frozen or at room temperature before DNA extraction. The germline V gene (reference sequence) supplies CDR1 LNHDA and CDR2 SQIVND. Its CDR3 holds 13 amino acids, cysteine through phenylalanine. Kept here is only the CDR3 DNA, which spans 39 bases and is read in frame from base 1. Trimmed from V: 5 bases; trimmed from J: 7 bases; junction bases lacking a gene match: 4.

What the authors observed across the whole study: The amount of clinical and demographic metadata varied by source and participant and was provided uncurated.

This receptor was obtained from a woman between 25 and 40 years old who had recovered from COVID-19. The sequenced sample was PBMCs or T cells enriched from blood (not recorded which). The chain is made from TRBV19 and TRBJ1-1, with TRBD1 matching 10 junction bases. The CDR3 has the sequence CASSAGQGFEAFF. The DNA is TGTGCCAGTAGTGCGGGACAGGGGTTTGAAGCTTTCTTT.